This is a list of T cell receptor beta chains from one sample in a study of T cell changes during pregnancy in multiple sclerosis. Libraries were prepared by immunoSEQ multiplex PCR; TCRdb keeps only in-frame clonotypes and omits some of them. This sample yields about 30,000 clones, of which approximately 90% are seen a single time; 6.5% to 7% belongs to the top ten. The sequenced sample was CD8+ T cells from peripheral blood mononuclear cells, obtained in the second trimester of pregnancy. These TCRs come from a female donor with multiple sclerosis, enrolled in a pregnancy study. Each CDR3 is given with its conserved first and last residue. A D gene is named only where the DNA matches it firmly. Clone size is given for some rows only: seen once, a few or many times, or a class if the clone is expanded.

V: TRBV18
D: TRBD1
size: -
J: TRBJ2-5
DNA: TGTGCCAGCTCACCACCGGCGACAGGGGGAGCAGAGACCCAGTACTTC
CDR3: CASSPPATGGAETQYF

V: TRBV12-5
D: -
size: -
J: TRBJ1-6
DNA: TGTGCTAGTGGCCAGGACAGCTCCTTCTATAATTCACCCCTCCACTTT
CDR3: CASGQDSSFYNSPLHF

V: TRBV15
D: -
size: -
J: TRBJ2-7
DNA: TGTGCCACCAGCAGAACAGGGGAGCAGTACTTC
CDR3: CATSRTGEQYF

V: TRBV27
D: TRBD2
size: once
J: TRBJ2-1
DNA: TGTGCCAGCAGTTTCCCTTTAGCGGGAGAGCAGTTCTTC
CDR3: CASSFPLAGEQFF

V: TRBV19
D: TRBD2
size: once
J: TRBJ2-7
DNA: TGTGCCAGTAGTCCGGGACTAGCGGGAGGTTCCCACGAGCAGTACTTC
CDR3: CASSPGLAGGSHEQYF

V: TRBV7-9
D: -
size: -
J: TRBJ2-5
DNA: TGTGCCAGCAGCTTACTTGGCAAAGAGACCCAGTACTTC
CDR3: CASSLLGKETQYF

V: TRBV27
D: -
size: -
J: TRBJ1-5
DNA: TGTGCCAGCAGTTTATCTTCCGGGCGCAGGGTTAACCAGCCCCAGCATTTT
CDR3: CASSLSSGRRVNQPQHF

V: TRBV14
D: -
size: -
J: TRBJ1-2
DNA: TGTGCCAGCAGCCAAGACGCGGCCTATGGCTACACCTTC
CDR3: CASSQDAAYGYTF

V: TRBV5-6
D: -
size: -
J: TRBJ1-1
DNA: TGTGCCAGCAGCCCGGAAGGGACAACGAACACTGAAGCTTTCTTT
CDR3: CASSPEGTTNTEAFF

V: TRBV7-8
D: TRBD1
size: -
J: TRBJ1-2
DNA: TGTGCCAGCAGCTTTGATACCGCCGGGGGACAGGCCTATGGCTACACCTTC
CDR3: CASSFDTAGGQAYGYTF

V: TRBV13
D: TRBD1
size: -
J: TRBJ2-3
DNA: TGTGCCAGCAGCTATTCCTACCGGGACAGTAAGACAGATACGCAGTATTTT
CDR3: CASSYSYRDSKTDTQYF

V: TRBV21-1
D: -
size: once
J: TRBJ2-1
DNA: TGTGCCAGCAGCAATAGCGGGAATTCGAGCTCCTACAATGAGCAGTTCTTC
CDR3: CASSNSGNSSSYNEQFF

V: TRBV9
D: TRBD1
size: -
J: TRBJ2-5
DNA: TGTGCCAGCAGCGCAGGACAGGGGGCCGCGTCCCAGTACTTC
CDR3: CASSAGQGAASQYF

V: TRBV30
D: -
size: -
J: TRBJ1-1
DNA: TGTGCCTGCGAAGGTCTTTGGGCAGGGTGGGTCGCTTTCTTT
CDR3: CACEGLWAGWVAFF

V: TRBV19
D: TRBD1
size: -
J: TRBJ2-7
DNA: TGTGCCAGTAGTATAGGGGACAGTGACCCCTACGAGCAGTACTTC
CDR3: CASSIGDSDPYEQYF

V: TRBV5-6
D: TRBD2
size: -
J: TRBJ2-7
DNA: TGTGCCAGCAGCTGGACTAGCGGGGCACCCTACGAGCAGTACTTC
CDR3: CASSWTSGAPYEQYF

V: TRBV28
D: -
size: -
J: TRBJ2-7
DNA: TGTGCCAGCAGTTCCCCTGGGGAGGAGGGCCCTACCTACGAGCAGTACTTC
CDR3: CASSSPGEEGPTYEQYF

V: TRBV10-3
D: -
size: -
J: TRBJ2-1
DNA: TGTGCCACCAACTCGTTACGGGGAGATGGTAATGAGCAGTTCTTC
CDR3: CATNSLRGDGNEQFF

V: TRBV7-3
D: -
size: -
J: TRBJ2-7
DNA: TGTGCCAGCAGCTCGCCGGGATCCGAGCAGTACTTC
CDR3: CASSSPGSEQYF

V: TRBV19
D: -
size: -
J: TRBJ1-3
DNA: TGTGCCAGTAGTATCAGGGTATCTTCTGGAAACACCATATATTTT
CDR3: CASSIRVSSGNTIYF

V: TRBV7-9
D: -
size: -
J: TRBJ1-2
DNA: TGTGCCAGCAGCCCTCCCTACTATGGCTACACCTTC
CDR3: CASSPPYYGYTF

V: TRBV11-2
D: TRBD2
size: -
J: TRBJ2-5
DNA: TGTGCCAGCAGCTTCTTGGCGGGGGAAGAGACCCAGTACTTC
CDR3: CASSFLAGEETQYF

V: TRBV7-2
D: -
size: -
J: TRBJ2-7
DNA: TGTGCCAGCAGCTTACTGGGCGACGAGCAGTACTTC
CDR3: CASSLLGDEQYF

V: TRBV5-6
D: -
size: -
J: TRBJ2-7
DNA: TGTGCCAGCAGCTTGCGCCAGGGTCTTAGGGAGCAGTACTTC
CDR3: CASSLRQGLREQYF

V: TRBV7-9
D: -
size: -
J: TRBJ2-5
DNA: TGTGCCAGCAGCTCGGGGGAAGGACAAGAGACCCAGTACTTC
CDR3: CASSSGEGQETQYF

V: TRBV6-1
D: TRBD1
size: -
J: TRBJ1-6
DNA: TGTGCCAGCAGTGAAGACCCAGGGGGCGGATCACCCCTCCACTTT
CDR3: CASSEDPGGGSPLHF

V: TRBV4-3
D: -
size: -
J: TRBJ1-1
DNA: TGCGCCAGCAGCCAAGATCCCAGAAACACTGAAGCTTTCTTT
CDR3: CASSQDPRNTEAFF

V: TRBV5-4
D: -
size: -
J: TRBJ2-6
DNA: TGTGCCAGCAGGCAATTGGGGCAGGGGCTCGCCAACTCTGGGGCCAACGTCCTGACTTTC
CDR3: CASRQLGQGLANSGANVLTF

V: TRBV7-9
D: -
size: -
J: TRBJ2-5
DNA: TGTGCCAGCAGCCCCTCGGACTTC
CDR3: CASSPSDF

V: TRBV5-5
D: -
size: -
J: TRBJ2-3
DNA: TGTGCCAGCAGCTTGGGCACAGGGAACACAGATACGCAGTATTTT
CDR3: CASSLGTGNTDTQYF

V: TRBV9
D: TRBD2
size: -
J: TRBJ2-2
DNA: TGTGCCAGCAGCCCAAGACCAGCGGGAGAGAGCACCGGGGAGCTGTTTTTT
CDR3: CASSPRPAGESTGELFF

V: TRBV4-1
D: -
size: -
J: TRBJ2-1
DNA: TGCGCCAGCAGCCAAGAGGAGCACGGGAACAATGAGCAGTTCTTC
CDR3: CASSQEEHGNNEQFF

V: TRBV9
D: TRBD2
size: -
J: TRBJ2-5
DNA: TGTGCCAGCAGCGAGCGGGAGGGCGGGGAGACCCAGTACTTC
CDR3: CASSEREGGETQYF

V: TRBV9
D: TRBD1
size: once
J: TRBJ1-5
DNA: TGTGCCAGCAGCGTAACAGGGGGTCTGAATCAGCCCCAGCATTTT
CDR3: CASSVTGGLNQPQHF

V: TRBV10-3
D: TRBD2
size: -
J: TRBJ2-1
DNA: TGTGCCATCAGTGGGGCCACTAGCGGGGGGTCCTACAATGAGCAGTTCTTC
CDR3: CAISGATSGGSYNEQFF

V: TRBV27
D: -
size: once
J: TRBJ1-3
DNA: TGTGCCAGCAGTTTCATCGGGGGTTCGGACACCATATATTTT
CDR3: CASSFIGGSDTIYF

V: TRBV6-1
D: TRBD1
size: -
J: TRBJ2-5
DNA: TGTGCCAGCAGTGAAGCTACAGGGGAGCCAGAGACCCAGTACTTC
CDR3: CASSEATGEPETQYF

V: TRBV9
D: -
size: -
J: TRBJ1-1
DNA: TGTGCCAGCAGCGTGGTTGCAGGGGCTGAAGCTTTCTTT
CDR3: CASSVVAGAEAFF

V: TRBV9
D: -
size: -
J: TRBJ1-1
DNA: TGTGCCAGCAGCCCGTCGAGGGGGGGCACTGAAGCTTTCTTT
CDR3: CASSPSRGGTEAFF

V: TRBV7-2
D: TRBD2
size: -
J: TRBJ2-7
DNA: TGTGCCAGCAGCTTAGTAGGACTAGCGGGGGGTTTAAACGAGCAGTACTTC
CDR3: CASSLVGLAGGLNEQYF

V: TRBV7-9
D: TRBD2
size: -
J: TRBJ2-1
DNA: TGTGCCATCCCCCCGGCGGCTAGCGGGAGTGTTGAGCAGTTCTTC
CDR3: CAIPPAASGSVEQFF

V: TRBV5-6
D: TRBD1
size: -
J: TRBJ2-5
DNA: TGTGCCAGCAGCTTAATGGACAGGGTCCAAGAGACCCAGTACTTC
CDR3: CASSLMDRVQETQYF

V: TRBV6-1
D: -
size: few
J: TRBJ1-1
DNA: TGTGCCAGCAGTGATCGGGAGAACACTGAAGCTTTCTTT
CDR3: CASSDRENTEAFF

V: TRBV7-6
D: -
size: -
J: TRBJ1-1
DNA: TGTGCCAGCAGCTTATCGACAGGATCGAACACTGAAGCTTTCTTT
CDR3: CASSLSTGSNTEAFF